These 4 T cell receptor beta chains share one sample of origin, sequenced in a study of blood T cells in healthy people across ages. A second PCR of 7 to 11 cycles used a sample-barcoded 5' primer and a J-beta primer mix. TCRdb re-derived calls from the 5' RACE reads in MiXCR, one entry per CDR3 protein. The data hold under 850,000 distinct CDR3 sequences, with 36% observed a single time. The sequenced material came from blood. These receptors came from a man aged 18 to 30 in good health.

There are a few counts of this clonotype. V and J are TRBV4-3 and TRBJ2-5; D assignment may be TRBD1 or TRBD2 (5 bases each). The V and J ends lost 3 bases and 4 bases respectively, with 15 bases between them. The germline V gene encodes CDR1 LGHNA and CDR2 YSLEER. This CDR3 is built from 15 residues. The DNA of the CDR3 is TGCGCCAGCAGCCAGACCCCGTGGGGACGAGAGACCCAGTACTTC. Amino acid sequence: CASSQTPWGRETQYF.

The genes are TRBV20-1 and TRBJ1-1; 7 positions agree with TRBD1. The CDR3 has 13 residues. The ends lost 4 bases at V and 7 bases at J; junction bases unmatched: 9. Per the germline V gene, CDR1 is DFQATT and CDR2 is SNEGSKA (reference sequence). The CDR3 DNA follows: TGCAGTGCTAAATTAATTCGGACAGGTGAAGCTTTCTTT. This codes for CSAKLIRTGEAFF.

In this sample, this clonotype turned up many times. V is TRBV9 and J is TRBJ2-5; D is unclear. Trimming cost V 4 bases and J 0 bases, with 10 bases left between them. CDR1 is SGDLS, CDR2 YYNGEE, per germline. The CDR3 extends over 14 amino acids. The CDR3: CASSTHQDQETQYF. In DNA form, the CDR3 reads TGTGCCAGCAGCACCCACCAGGACCAAGAGACCCAGTACTTC.

The chain is built from TRBV7-9 and TRBJ1-1; D is perhaps TRBD1 (6 bases). The germline V gene encodes CDR1 SEHNR and CDR2 FQNEAQ (reference sequence). V lost 4 bases and J 1 base, leaving 13 bases between the germline ends. The CDR3 runs to 15 residues. This chain's CDR3 is CASSSPGGPNTEAFF. CDR3 nucleotides: TGTGCCAGCAGCTCCCCCGGGGGGCCGAACACTGAAGCTTTCTTT.